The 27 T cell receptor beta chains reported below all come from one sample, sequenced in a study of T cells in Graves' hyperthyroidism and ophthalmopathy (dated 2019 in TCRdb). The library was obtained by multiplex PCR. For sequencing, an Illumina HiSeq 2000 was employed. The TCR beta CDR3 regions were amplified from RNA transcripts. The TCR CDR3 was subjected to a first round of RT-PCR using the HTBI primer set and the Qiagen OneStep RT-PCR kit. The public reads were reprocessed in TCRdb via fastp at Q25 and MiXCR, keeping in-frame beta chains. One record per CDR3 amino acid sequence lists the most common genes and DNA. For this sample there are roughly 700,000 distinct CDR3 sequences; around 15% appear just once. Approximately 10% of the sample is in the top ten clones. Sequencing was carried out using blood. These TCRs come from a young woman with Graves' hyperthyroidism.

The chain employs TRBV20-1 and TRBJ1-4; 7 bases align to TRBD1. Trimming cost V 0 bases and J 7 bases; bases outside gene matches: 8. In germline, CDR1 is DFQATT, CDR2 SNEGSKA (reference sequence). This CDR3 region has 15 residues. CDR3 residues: CSARDHMTGTEKLFF. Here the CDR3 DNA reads TGCAGTGCTAGAGATCATATGACAGGGACTGAAAAACTGTTTTTT.

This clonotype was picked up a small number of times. The CDR3 sequence is CASSYDRGGDGYTF. CDR3 in DNA: TGTGCCAGCAGTTACGACAGGGGAGGGGACGGCTACACCTTC. The gene calls are TRBV6-5 and TRBJ1-2, with 8 nucleotides matching TRBD1. Germline V gene lookup returns CDR1 MNHEY and CDR2 SVGAGI. V gave up 2 bases and J gave up 8 bases; unmatched junction bases: 7. The CDR3 totals 14 residues.

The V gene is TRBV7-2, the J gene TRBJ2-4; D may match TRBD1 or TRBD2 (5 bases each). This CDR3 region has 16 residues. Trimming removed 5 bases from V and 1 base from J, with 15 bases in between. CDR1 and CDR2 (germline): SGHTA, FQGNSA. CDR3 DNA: TGTGCCAGCAGCCTTTGGGACGGAAAGGCCAAAAACATTCAGTACTTC. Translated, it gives CASSLWDGKAKNIQYF.

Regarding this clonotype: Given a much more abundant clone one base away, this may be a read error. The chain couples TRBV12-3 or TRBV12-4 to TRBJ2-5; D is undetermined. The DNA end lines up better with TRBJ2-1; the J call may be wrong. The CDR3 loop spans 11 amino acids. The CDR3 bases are TGTGCCAGCAGACAGCAAGAGACCCAGTTCTTC. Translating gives CASRQQETQFF.

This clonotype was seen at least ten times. In DNA, the CDR3 is TGTGCCAGCAGTGAAGGCGGCGCGGCGGATACGCAGTATTTT. This codes for CASSEGGAADTQYF. The chain has TRBV2 and TRBJ2-3; no clear D. CDR1 is SNHLY, CDR2 FYNNEI, per germline. This CDR3 has 14 residues. V was shortened by 1 base and J by 6 bases, with 11 bases between the two germline ends.

The CDR3: CASRRGAFSADTQYF. CDR3 DNA: TGTGCCAGCCGACGGGGGGCTTTTAGCGCAGATACGCAGTATTTT. The genes are TRBV12-3 or TRBV12-4 and TRBJ2-3; D is perhaps TRBD2 (7 bases). The V end lost 8 bases, the J end lost 4 bases, and 19 bases lay between the germline ends. The CDR3 loop spans 15 amino acids.

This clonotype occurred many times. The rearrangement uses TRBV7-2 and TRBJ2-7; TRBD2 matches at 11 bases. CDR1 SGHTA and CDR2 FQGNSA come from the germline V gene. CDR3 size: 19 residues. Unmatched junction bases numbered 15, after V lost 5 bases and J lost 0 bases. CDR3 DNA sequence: TGTGCCAGCAGCATACGCAACGGACGACTAGCGGGAAGCTCCTACGAGCAGTACTTC. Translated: CASSIRNGRLAGSSYEQYF. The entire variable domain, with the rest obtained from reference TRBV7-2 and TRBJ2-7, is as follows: GAGVSQSPSNKVTEKGKDVELRCDPISGHTALYWYRQSLGQGLEFLIYFQGNSAPDKSGLPSDRFSAERTGGSVSTLTIQRTQQEDSAVYLCASSIRNGRLAGSSYEQYFGPGTRLTVT.

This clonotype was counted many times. Here the CDR3 reads CAWSLSDTQYF. The DNA for the CDR3 is TGTGCCTGGAGTTTATCAGATACGCAGTATTTT. The chain has TRBV30 and TRBJ2-3; no clear D gene. Per the germline V gene, CDR1 is GTSNPN and CDR2 is SVGIG (reference sequence). V lost 2 bases to trimming and J lost 4 bases, with 4 bases between them. The length of the CDR3 is 11 residues.

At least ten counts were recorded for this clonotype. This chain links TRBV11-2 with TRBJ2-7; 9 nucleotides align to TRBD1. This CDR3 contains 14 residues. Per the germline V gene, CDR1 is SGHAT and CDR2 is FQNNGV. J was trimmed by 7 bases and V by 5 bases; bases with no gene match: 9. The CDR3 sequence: CASSRRTGAAEQYF. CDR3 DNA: TGTGCCAGCAGCAGGAGGACAGGGGCAGCGGAGCAGTACTTC.

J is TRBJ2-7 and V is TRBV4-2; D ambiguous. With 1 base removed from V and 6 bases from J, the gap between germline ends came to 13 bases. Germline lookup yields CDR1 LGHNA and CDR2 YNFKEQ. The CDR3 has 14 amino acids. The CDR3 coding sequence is TGTGCCAGCAGCCAAGCGTTGCTTAAGGGCGAGCAGTACTTC. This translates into CASSQALLKGEQYF.

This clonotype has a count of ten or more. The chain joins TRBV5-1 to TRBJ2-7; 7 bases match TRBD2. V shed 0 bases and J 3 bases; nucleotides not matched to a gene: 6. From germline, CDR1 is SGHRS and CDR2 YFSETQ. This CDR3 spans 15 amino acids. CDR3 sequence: CASSLDPSGFYEQYF. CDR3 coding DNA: TGCGCCAGCAGCTTGGATCCTAGCGGATTCTACGAGCAGTACTTC.

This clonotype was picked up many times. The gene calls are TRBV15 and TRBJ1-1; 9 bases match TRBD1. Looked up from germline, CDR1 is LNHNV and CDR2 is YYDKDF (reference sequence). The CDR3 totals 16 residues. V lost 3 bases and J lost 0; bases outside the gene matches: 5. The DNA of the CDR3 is TGTGCCACCAGCAGGGGACAGGGTCGTATGAACACTGAAGCTTTCTTT. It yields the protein CATSRGQGRMNTEAFF.

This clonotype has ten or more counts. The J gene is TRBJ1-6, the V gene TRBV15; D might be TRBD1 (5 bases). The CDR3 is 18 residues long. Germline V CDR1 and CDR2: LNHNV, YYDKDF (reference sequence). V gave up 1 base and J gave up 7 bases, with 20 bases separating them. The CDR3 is CATSRGYSRGARNSPLHF. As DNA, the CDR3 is TGTGCCACCAGCAGAGGATACTCCCGAGGGGCAAGAAATTCACCCCTCCACTTT.

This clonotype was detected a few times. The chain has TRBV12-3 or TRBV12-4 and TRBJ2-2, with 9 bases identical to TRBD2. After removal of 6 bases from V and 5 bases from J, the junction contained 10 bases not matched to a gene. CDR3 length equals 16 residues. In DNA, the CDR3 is TGTGCCAGCAGCACACCGGGACTAGCATCTACCGGGGAGCTGTTTTTT. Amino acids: CASSTPGLASTGELFF.

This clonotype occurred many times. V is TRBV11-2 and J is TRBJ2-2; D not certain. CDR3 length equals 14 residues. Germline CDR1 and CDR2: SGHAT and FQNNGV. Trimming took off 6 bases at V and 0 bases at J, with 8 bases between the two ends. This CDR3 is CASSSHANTGELFF. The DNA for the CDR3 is TGTGCCAGCAGTTCGCATGCGAACACCGGGGAGCTGTTTTTT.

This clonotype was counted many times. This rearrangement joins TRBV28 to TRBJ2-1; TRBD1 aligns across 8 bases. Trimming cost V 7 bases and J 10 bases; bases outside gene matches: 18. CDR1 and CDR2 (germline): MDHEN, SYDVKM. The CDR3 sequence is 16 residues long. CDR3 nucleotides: TGTGCCAGCACTAGCCGGGACAGGAGTGCCATGGGGGAGCAGTTCTTC. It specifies CASTSRDRSAMGEQFF. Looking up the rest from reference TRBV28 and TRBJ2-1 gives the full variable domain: DVKVTQSSRYLVKRTGEKVFLECVQDMDHENMFWYRQDPGLGLRLIYFSYDVKMKEKGDIPEGYSVSREKKERFSLILESASTNQTSMYLCASTSRDRSAMGEQFFGPGTRLTVL.

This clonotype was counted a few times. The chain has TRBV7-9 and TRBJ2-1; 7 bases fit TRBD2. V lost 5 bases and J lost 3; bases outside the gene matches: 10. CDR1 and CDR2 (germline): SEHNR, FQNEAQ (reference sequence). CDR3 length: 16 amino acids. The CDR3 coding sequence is TGTGCCAGCAGCCCGGAGGGCGGGAGTAACTACAATGAGCAGTTCTTC. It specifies CASSPEGGSNYNEQFF.

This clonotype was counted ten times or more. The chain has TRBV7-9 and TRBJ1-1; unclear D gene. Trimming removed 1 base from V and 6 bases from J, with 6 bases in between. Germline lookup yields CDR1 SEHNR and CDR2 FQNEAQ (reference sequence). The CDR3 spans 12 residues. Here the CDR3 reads CASSLGSSEAFF. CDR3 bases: TGTGCCAGCAGCTTAGGATCCTCTGAAGCTTTCTTT.

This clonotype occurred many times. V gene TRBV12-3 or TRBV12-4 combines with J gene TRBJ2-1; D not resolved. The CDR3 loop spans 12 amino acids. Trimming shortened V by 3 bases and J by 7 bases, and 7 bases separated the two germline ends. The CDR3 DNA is TGTGCCAGCAGTTTTTTGGGGAATGAGCAGTTCTTC. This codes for CASSFLGNEQFF.

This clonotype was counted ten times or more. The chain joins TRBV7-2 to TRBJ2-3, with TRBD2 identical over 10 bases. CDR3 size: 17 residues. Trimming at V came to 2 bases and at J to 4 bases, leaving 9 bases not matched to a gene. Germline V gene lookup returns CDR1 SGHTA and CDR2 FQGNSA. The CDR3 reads CASSLSPGLAGADTQYF. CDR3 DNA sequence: TGTGCCAGCAGCTTAAGCCCCGGCCTAGCGGGGGCAGATACGCAGTATTTT.

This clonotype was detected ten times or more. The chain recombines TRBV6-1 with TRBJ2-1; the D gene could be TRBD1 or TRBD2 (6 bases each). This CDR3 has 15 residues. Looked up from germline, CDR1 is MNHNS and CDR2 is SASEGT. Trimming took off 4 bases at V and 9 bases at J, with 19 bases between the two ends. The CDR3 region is CASSGAGDGGGEQFF. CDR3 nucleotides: TGTGCCAGCAGTGGGGCCGGGGACGGAGGGGGTGAGCAGTTCTTC.

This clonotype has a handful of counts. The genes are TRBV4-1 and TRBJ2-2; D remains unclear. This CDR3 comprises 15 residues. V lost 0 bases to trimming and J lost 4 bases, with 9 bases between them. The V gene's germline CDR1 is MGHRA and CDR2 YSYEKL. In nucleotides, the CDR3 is TGCGCCAGCAGCCAAGATGCACGGGCCACCGGGGAGCTGTTTTTT. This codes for CASSQDARATGELFF.

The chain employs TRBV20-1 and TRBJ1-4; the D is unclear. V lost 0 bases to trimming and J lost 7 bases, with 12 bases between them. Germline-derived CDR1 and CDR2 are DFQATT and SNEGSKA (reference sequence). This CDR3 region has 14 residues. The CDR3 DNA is TGCAGTGCTAGAGATTCCCCAGGTAGTGAAAAACTGTTTTTT. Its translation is CSARDSPGSEKLFF.

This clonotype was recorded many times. CDR3 sequence reads: CASSPETGGYEQYF. The CDR3 region has the DNA TGTGCCAGCAGCCCAGAGACAGGGGGCTACGAGCAGTACTTC. This chain joins TRBV7-9 and TRBJ2-7, with 9 bases identical to TRBD1. The CDR3 extends over 14 amino acids. Unmatched junction bases numbered 5, after V lost 5 bases and J lost 3 bases. Germline V gene sequence: CDR1 SEHNR, CDR2 FQNEAQ (reference sequence). Variable domain in full (rest from reference TRBV7-9 and TRBJ2-7): DTGVSQNPRHKITKRGQNVTFRCDPISEHNRLYWYRQTLGQGPEFLTYFQNEAQLEKSRLLSDRFSAERPKGSFSTLEIQRTEQGDSAMYLCASSPETGGYEQYFGPGTRLTVT.

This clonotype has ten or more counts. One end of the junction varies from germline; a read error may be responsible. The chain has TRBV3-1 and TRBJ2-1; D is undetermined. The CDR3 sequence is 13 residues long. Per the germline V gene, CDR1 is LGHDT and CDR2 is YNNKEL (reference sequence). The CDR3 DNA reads TGTGCCAGCAGCCAAGACCCTGCCATTCCCCCCCTCTTC. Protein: CASSQDPAIPPLF.

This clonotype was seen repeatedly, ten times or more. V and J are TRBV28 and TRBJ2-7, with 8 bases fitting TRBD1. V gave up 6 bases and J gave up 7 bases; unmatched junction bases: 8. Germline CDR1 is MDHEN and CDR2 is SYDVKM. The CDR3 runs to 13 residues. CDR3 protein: CASSGRGHREQYF. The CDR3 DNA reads TGTGCCAGCAGCGGCAGGGGGCATCGGGAGCAGTACTTC.

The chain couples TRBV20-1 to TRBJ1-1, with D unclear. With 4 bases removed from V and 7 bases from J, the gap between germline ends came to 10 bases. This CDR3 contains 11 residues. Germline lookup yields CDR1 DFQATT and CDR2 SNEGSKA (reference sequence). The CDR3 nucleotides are TGCAGTGCTACCTCGATGGTTGAAGCTTTCTTT. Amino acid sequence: CSATSMVEAFF.